A selection of T cell receptor beta chains follows, all from one sample in a study of blood T cell repertoires in COVID-19. Generated by immunoSEQ multiplex PCR, the TCRdb table keeps only in-frame clones and is missing some. The data hold about 250,000 clones, with 80% to 85% observed a single time. Sequenced: peripheral blood. The receptors were sampled from a man aged 50-60 years with active or convalescent COVID-19. CDR3s include the opening cysteine and the closing phenylalanine or tryptophan. The order of the fields is V gene, clone size, CDR3 length, J gene, D gene, CDR3 protein, CDR3 DNA. The D gene is left open where the match is weak. Rows may omit the clone size; those that give it use once, few, many or a size class.

TRBV10-3	few	16	TRBJ2-1	TRBD1	CAISESGQGAYNEQFF	TGTGCCATCAGTGAGTCAGGTCAGGGGGCCTACAATGAGCAGTTCTTC
TRBV6-6	.	16	TRBJ2-3	.	CASSLSTVTLTDTQYF	TGTGCCAGCAGCCTTTCGACTGTGACCCTCACAGATACGCAGTATTTT
TRBV6-5	.	14	TRBJ1-3	TRBD1	CASSPDRGGNTIYF	TGTGCCAGCAGCCCCGACAGGGGTGGAAACACCATATATTTT
TRBV3-1/TRBV3-2	once	12	TRBJ2-5	.	CASSPTGETQYF	TGTGCCAGCAGCCCGACTGGGGAGACCCAGTACTTC
TRBV7-6	.	16	TRBJ2-3	TRBD2	CASSQTSGGLGDTQYF	TGTGCCAGCAGCCAGACTAGCGGAGGTCTGGGAGATACGCAGTATTTT
TRBV6-4	once	14	TRBJ1-1	.	CASSIELGATEAFF	TGTGCCAGCAGTATTGAATTGGGGGCGACTGAAGCTTTCTTT
TRBV9	.	15	TRBJ1-1	TRBD1	CASSLTGLKNTEAFF	TGTGCCAGCAGCTTGACAGGGCTCAAGAACACTGAAGCTTTCTTT
TRBV30	.	13	TRBJ1-4	.	CAWRGRVTEKLFF	TGTGCCTGGAGAGGCAGGGTTACTGAAAAACTGTTTTTT
TRBV7-2	.	13	TRBJ1-5	.	CASSIGSNQPQHF	TGTGCCAGCAGCATCGGGAGCAATCAGCCCCAGCATTTT
TRBV11-2	.	14	TRBJ2-7	.	CASSLVPGAYEQYF	TGTGCCAGCAGCTTAGTTCCCGGGGCCTACGAGCAGTACTTC
TRBV29-1	.	13	TRBJ1-5	.	CSVVQIRGGPQHF	TGCAGCGTTGTCCAAATAAGAGGGGGGCCCCAGCATTTT
TRBV29-1	.	18	TRBJ2-1	.	CSVEWIRPSAGYRNEQFF	TGCAGCGTTGAATGGATTAGGCCTAGCGCAGGTTATAGGAATGAGCAGTTCTTC
TRBV29-1	.	12	TRBJ1-1	.	CSVDDRNTEAFF	TGCAGCGTTGATGACAGGAACACTGAAGCTTTCTTT
TRBV7-9	few	13	TRBJ2-1	.	CASSLTTENEQFF	TGTGCCAGCAGCTTAACCACAGAAAATGAGCAGTTCTTC
TRBV5-1	.	13	TRBJ1-1	.	CASSFRTNTEAFF	TGCGCCAGCAGCTTCCGAACTAACACTGAAGCTTTCTTT
TRBV24-1	.	13	TRBJ1-1	.	CATSPPTGGEAFF	TGTGCCACCAGCCCCCCTACGGGGGGAGAAGCTTTCTTT
TRBV6-1	.	15	TRBJ2-1	.	CASSPTRSGGEEQFF	TGTGCCAGCTCTCCTACACGATCTGGAGGGGAGGAGCAGTTCTTC
TRBV30	once	15	TRBJ2-3	.	CAWSGASRPGDTQYF	TGTGCCTGGAGTGGGGCTTCCCGCCCTGGAGATACGCAGTATTTT
TRBV2	.	13	TRBJ1-1	.	CASWVGGQTEAFF	TGTGCCAGCTGGGTTGGAGGTCAGACTGAAGCTTTCTTT
TRBV18	.	17	TRBJ2-5	TRBD2	CASSPRTSGGPGETQYF	TGTGCCAGCTCACCTAGGACTAGCGGGGGCCCGGGGGAGACCCAGTACTTC
TRBV5-1	once	15	TRBJ2-7	.	CASSLVRQGTHEQYF	TGCGCCAGCAGCTTGGTCCGCCAGGGTACACACGAGCAGTACTTC
TRBV27	once	15	TRBJ1-6	.	CASSLSSGGNSPLHF	TGTGCCAGCAGTTTATCTTCTGGGGGCAATTCACCCCTCCACTTT
TRBV4-1	.	17	TRBJ2-2	TRBD1	CASSRGGGTGYTGELFF	TGCGCCAGCAGCCGAGGGGGCGGGACAGGGTACACCGGGGAGCTGTTTTTT
TRBV9	.	18	TRBJ2-5	TRBD2	CASSVGTGTTIGQETQYF	TGTGCCAGCAGCGTAGGGACCGGGACTACTATAGGTCAAGAGACCCAGTACTTC
TRBV7-9	.	13	TRBJ2-2	.	CASSLKGPGELFF	TGTGCCAGCAGCTTAAAGGGGCCCGGGGAGCTGTTTTTT